The 29 T cell receptor beta chains below come from one sample, sequenced in a study of neurological immune-mediated disorders. TCRdb processed the 5' RACE reads anew with MiXCR; each CDR3 protein has one entry. There are about 70,000 distinct CDR3 sequences in the sample; around 4.8% occur only once, and 2.2% lies in the top ten. Sequenced sample: PBMCs. These receptor sequences come from a woman in her sixties or seventies with multiple sclerosis.

In its sample, this clonotype was seen many times. This chain links TRBV30 with TRBJ1-4; tentatively, D is TRBD1 (5 bases). The germline gives CDR1 GTSNPN, CDR2 SVGIG (reference sequence). This CDR3 has 14 residues. V shed 2 bases and J shed 8 bases, with 15 bases lying between them. The CDR3 bases are TGTGCCTGGAGTTCCGCGCAGGGAAGAGAAAAACTGTTTTTT. This translates into CAWSSAQGREKLFF.

This clonotype was found many times. The chain joins TRBV10-2 to TRBJ2-7, with TRBD2 identical over 11 bases. From germline, CDR1 is WSHSY and CDR2 SAAADI. With V trimmed by 8 bases and J by 4 bases, 7 bases remained unmatched. This CDR3 is built from 14 residues. The CDR3 DNA reads as TGCGCCAGCGGATTAGCGGGAGGGCCTTACGAGCAGTACTTC. Translating it yields CASGLAGGPYEQYF.

This clonotype was seen many times. This chain joins TRBV11-3 and TRBJ2-2; D is undetermined. V was pared by 1 base and J by 4 bases, with 7 bases between. Germline CDR1 is SGHNT and CDR2 is YENEEA. This CDR3 has 14 residues. The CDR3 bases are TGTGCCAGCAGCTTAGTAGCAGCCACCGGGGAGCTGTTTTTT. This translates into CASSLVAATGELFF.

This clonotype was seen ten or more times. The chain carries TRBV6-5 and TRBJ1-1; possibly TRBD1 for D (6 bases). CDR1 MNHEY and CDR2 SVGAGI come from the germline V gene. Trimming left V 5 bases short and J 6 bases short, with 22 bases between. The CDR3 is 16 residues long. In DNA form, the CDR3 reads TGTGCCAGCAGTCCCCACGAGGGGGGCCCGGACTCTGAAGCTTTCTTT. Amino acids: CASSPHEGGPDSEAFF.

This clonotype was observed a few times. The CDR3 loop is CASSADSYGYTF. CDR3 nucleotide sequence: TGCGCCAGCAGCGCCGACAGCTATGGCTACACCTTC. The rearrangement joins TRBV5-1 to TRBJ1-2, with D possibly being TRBD1 (5 bases). Trimming took off 4 bases at V and 4 bases at J, with 8 bases between the two ends. This CDR3 is 12 amino acids long. The germline gives CDR1 SGHRS, CDR2 YFSETQ.

There are many counts of this clonotype. V is TRBV15 and J is TRBJ1-2; D is unclear. Germline V lookup: CDR1 LNHNV, CDR2 YYDKDF (reference sequence). The CDR3 sequence is 16 residues long. Trimming removed 1 base from V and 0 bases from J, with 12 bases in between. The CDR3 nucleotides are TGTGCCACCAGCAGAGGGAAAGGAGCCTCTAACTATGGCTACACCTTC. Protein sequence: CATSRGKGASNYGYTF.

There are a few counts of this clonotype. The CDR3 DNA follows: TGCAGTGCGCCGAGACAGGGGAACTATGGCTACACCTTC. This codes for CSAPRQGNYGYTF. The chain joins TRBV20-1 to TRBJ1-2; TRBD1 agrees at 8 bases. Germline CDR1 DFQATT, CDR2 SNEGSKA (reference sequence). This CDR3 region has 13 residues. J gave up 2 bases and V 6 bases, and 5 bases lay outside the gene matches.

This clonotype was picked up a small number of times. At one of its ends the junction is not consistent with the germline gene, which may arise from a read error. The chain has TRBV12-3 or TRBV12-4 and TRBJ2-3; 7 bases align to TRBD1. This CDR3 has 13 amino acids. CDR3 amino acids: CASSLTGTDKQYF. In nucleotides, the CDR3 is TGTGCCAGCAGTCTGACAGGGACAGATAAGCAGTATTTT.

This clonotype was counted ten times or more. The V call is TRBV7-9, the J call TRBJ2-7, with D perhaps assigned TRBD1 or TRBD2 (5 bases each). Germline V CDR1 and CDR2: SEHNR, FQNEAQ (reference sequence). CDR3 length: 13 residues. Trimming shortened V by 4 bases and J by 7 bases, and 14 bases separated the two germline ends. DNA of the CDR3: TGTGCCAGCAGCTGGAGAGGGGATGCGGAGCAGTACTTC. The encoded protein is CASSWRGDAEQYF.

This clonotype was detected a few times. The chain uses TRBV20-1 and TRBJ2-4; D ambiguous. Trimming cost V 0 bases and J 6 bases, with 6 bases left between them. The CDR3 is made up of 12 amino acids. The germline V gene encodes CDR1 DFQATT and CDR2 SNEGSKA (reference sequence). CDR3 DNA: TGCAGTGCTAGAGATCCCAGAAACATTCAGTACTTC. Translated, it gives CSARDPRNIQYF.

This clonotype was seen at least ten times. V is TRBV6-5 and J is TRBJ2-7, with D hard to call. Germline values: CDR1 MNHEY, CDR2 SVGAGI. This CDR3 is 11 amino acids long. Trimming took off 5 bases at V and 3 bases at J, with 5 bases between the two ends. The DNA for the CDR3 is TGTGCCAGCAGTCGGCTCTACGAGCAGTACTTC. Translation gives CASSRLYEQYF.

This clonotype was detected many times. The chain recombines TRBV7-3 with TRBJ1-1, with 7 bases fitting TRBD1. The CDR3 covers 14 residues. V lost 5 bases, J lost 6 bases, and 9 bases stayed unmatched. The germline CDR1 and CDR2 sequences are SGHTA and FQGTGA. This CDR3 reads CASSRKGAAAEAFF. CDR3 sequence (DNA): TGTGCCAGCAGCCGTAAGGGGGCTGCGGCTGAAGCTTTCTTT.

This clonotype has at least ten counts. V is TRBV6-6 and J is TRBJ1-4; TRBD1 agrees at 8 bases. This CDR3 spans 15 amino acids. Germline V lookup: CDR1 MNHNY, CDR2 SVGAGI (reference sequence). Germline trimming cut 0 bases from V and 5 bases from J; bases unmatched to any gene: 2. Here the CDR3 DNA reads TGTGCCAGCAGTTACTCTGACAGGGGAAATGAAAAACTGTTTTTT. It yields the protein CASSYSDRGNEKLFF.

In this sample, this clonotype turned up many times. The V gene is TRBV7-2, the J gene TRBJ2-3, with 8 bases identical to TRBD2. Trimming at V came to 1 base and at J to 4 bases, leaving 7 bases not matched to a gene. The CDR3 sequence is 16 residues long. Per germline, CDR1 SGHTA and CDR2 FQGNSA. The CDR3 DNA reads TGTGCCAGCAGCTTAGTCGGGAGGGTCCCACCAGATACGCAGTATTTT. This sequence encodes CASSLVGRVPPDTQYF. The full variable domain, completed using reference TRBV7-2 and TRBJ2-3, is GAGVSQSPSNKVTEKGKDVELRCDPISGHTALYWYRQSLGQGLEFLIYFQGNSAPDKSGLPSDRFSAERTGGSVSTLTIQRTQQEDSAVYLCASSLVGRVPPDTQYFGPGTRLTVL.

This clonotype was seen ten or more times. The J gene is TRBJ2-7, the V gene TRBV7-9; TRBD1 matches at 10 bases. Germline V gene sequence: CDR1 SEHNR, CDR2 FQNEAQ (reference sequence). V was pared by 5 bases and J by 2 bases, with 3 bases of the junction left unmatched. This CDR3 has 14 residues. The CDR3 region is CASSKGQGAYEQYF. CDR3 DNA: TGTGCCAGCAGCAAAGGACAGGGGGCCTACGAGCAGTACTTC.

This clonotype was observed at least ten times. The chain uses TRBV7-2 and TRBJ1-1; no firm D call. The CDR3 is 14 amino acids. Germline V gene data show CDR1 as SGHTA and CDR2 as FQGNSA. Trimming removed 3 bases at V and 1 base at J, with 9 bases between. The CDR3 loop reads CASSLNRQNTEAFF. The DNA for the CDR3 is TGTGCCAGCAGCTTGAATCGCCAGAACACTGAAGCTTTCTTT. Looking up the rest from reference TRBV7-2 and TRBJ1-1 gives the full variable domain: GAGVSQSPSNKVTEKGKDVELRCDPISGHTALYWYRQSLGQGLEFLIYFQGNSAPDKSGLPSDRFSAERTGGSVSTLTIQRTQQEDSAVYLCASSLNRQNTEAFFGQGTRLTVV.

This rearrangement joins TRBV5-1 to TRBJ1-2, with 7 bases lining up with TRBD1. The J segment lost 3 bases and the V segment lost 4 bases, leaving 3 bases of the junction unmatched. The CDR3 totals 13 residues. CDR1 is SGHRS, CDR2 YFSETQ, per germline. This CDR3 is CASSQGTDYGYTF. CDR3 DNA sequence: TGCGCCAGCAGCCAGGGGACAGACTATGGCTACACCTTC.

The chain couples TRBV12-3 or TRBV12-4 to TRBJ2-1, with D possibly TRBD2 on 5 matching bases. V lost 1 base and J 10 bases, leaving 8 bases between the germline ends. This CDR3 has 12 amino acids. This chain's CDR3 is CASSLGTSEQFF. In nucleotides, the CDR3 is TGTGCCAGCAGTTTAGGGACTTCAGAGCAGTTCTTC.

This clonotype has a handful of counts. The V call is TRBV5-1, the J call TRBJ2-7; D may be TRBD2 (6 bases). Trimming removed 4 bases at V and 3 bases at J, with 14 bases between. Germline V gives CDR1 SGHRS, CDR2 YFSETQ. The CDR3 is 14 amino acids. In DNA form, the CDR3 reads TGCGCCAGCAGCGCCCGGACGGGAGACTACGAGCAGTACTTC. This sequence encodes CASSARTGDYEQYF.

This clonotype appeared many times. V usage is TRBV7-2 and J usage is TRBJ2-7; D is possibly TRBD1 or TRBD2 (5 bases each). The germline V gene encodes CDR1 SGHTA and CDR2 FQGNSA. V lost 3 bases and J lost 5, with 8 bases in between. The CDR3 is 12 amino acids. CDR3 protein: CASSLGVHEQYF. The CDR3 DNA is TGTGCCAGCAGCTTGGGGGTCCACGAGCAGTACTTC.

This clonotype was seen many times. The chain links TRBV6-2 or TRBV6-3 to TRBJ2-7, with unresolved D. Trimming cost V 6 bases and J 0 bases, with 12 bases left between them. CDR3 length equals 14 residues. Germline CDR1 reads MNHEY; CDR2 reads SVGEGT. Written as DNA, the CDR3 is TGTGCCAGCAGCCCAGACGGAATCTCCTACGAGCAGTACTTC. Amino acid sequence: CASSPDGISYEQYF.

V gene TRBV4-3 combines with J gene TRBJ1-2; D ambiguous. Germline V CDR1 and CDR2: LGHNA, YSLEER. This CDR3 is 14 amino acids long. V shed 0 bases and J shed 4 bases, with 9 bases lying between them. For the CDR3, the DNA is TGCGCCAGCAGCCAAGACGTTGATTCCTATGGCTACACCTTC. Amino acids: CASSQDVDSYGYTF.

This clonotype was counted at least ten times. V and J are TRBV29-1 and TRBJ2-5, with TRBD2 as a possible D gene (6 bases). V was trimmed by 4 bases and J by 7 bases, leaving 13 bases between them. The V gene's germline CDR1 is SQVTM and CDR2 ANQGSEA. The CDR3 extends over 12 amino acids. The CDR3 here is CSVGTEGRTQYF. In DNA form, the CDR3 reads TGCAGCGTTGGGACGGAGGGGAGGACCCAGTACTTC.

The table lists this clonotype with many counts. The chain combines TRBV4-2 with TRBJ2-7; D uncertain. Per the germline V gene, CDR1 is LGHNA and CDR2 is YNFKEQ. Trimming stripped 0 bases from V and 3 bases from J, with 9 bases between. The CDR3 covers 14 residues. CDR3 region: CASSQERNDYEQYF. The CDR3 nucleotides are TGTGCCAGCAGCCAAGAGAGGAATGACTACGAGCAGTACTTC.

This chain uses TRBV7-9 with TRBJ2-3; the D is unclear. Germline lookup yields CDR1 SEHNR and CDR2 FQNEAQ (reference sequence). The CDR3 is 16 amino acids. Trimming shortened V by 4 bases and J by 4 bases, and 18 bases separated the two germline ends. This CDR3 is CASSSEPTRIADTQYF. CDR3 sequence (DNA): TGTGCCAGCAGCTCAGAGCCTACTCGAATCGCAGATACGCAGTATTTT.

CDR3 bases: TGTGCCAGCACCTCCTACGAGCAGTACTTC. It yields the protein CASTSYEQYF. The chain employs TRBV6-2 or TRBV6-3 and TRBJ2-7; D remains unclear. The CDR3 has 10 residues. V lost 7 bases and J 0 bases, leaving 1 base between the germline ends. Germline V gene lookup returns CDR1 MNHEY and CDR2 SVGEGT.

The sample holds many counts of this clonotype. The V and J genes are TRBV7-2 and TRBJ2-5, with 15 bases identical to TRBD2. The junction had 9 bases not matched to a gene; V was cut back by 5 bases and J by 2 bases. From germline, CDR1 is SGHTA and CDR2 FQGNSA. This CDR3 spans 18 amino acids. CDR3 protein: CASSMGLAGGTKQETQYF. The CDR3 DNA sequence: TGTGCCAGCAGCATGGGACTAGCGGGAGGAACAAAGCAAGAGACCCAGTACTTC.

This clonotype showed up many times. J is TRBJ2-5 and V is TRBV24-1, with D perhaps matching TRBD2 (6 bases). The CDR3 consists of 15 residues. The V gene's germline CDR1 is KGHDR and CDR2 SFDVKD. V was clipped by 4 bases and J by 5 bases, with 16 bases between them. The CDR3 region has the DNA TGTGCCACCAGTGAGGGGGGATGGGTCGGGGAGACCCAGTACTTC. Translating gives CATSEGGWVGETQYF.

In its sample, this clonotype was seen a few times. The chain joins TRBV13 to TRBJ2-7, with D uncertain. The CDR3 is 11 amino acids. Germline V CDR1 and CDR2: PRHDT, FYEKMQ (reference sequence). The V and J ends lost 0 bases and 8 bases respectively, with 5 bases between them. CDR3 sequence: CASSLGYKQYF. The CDR3 DNA is TGTGCCAGCAGCTTAGGGTACAAGCAGTACTTC.